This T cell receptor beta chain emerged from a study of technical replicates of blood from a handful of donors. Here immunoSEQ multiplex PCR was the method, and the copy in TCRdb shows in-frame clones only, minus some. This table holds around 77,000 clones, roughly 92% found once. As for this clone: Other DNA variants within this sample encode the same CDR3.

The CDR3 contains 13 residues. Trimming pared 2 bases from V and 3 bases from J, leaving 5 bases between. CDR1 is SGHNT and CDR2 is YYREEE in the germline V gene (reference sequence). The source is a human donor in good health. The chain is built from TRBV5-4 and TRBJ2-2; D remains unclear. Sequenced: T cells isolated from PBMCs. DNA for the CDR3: TGTGCCAGCAGCTTTCCCGACACCGGGGAGCTGTTTTTT. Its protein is CASSFPDTGELFF. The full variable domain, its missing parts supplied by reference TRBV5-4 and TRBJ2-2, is ETGVTQSPTHLIKTRGQQVTLRCSSQSGHNTVSWYQQALGQGPQFIFQYYREEENGRGNFPPRFSGLQFPNYSSELNVNALELDDSALYLCASSFPDTGELFFGEGSRLTVL.